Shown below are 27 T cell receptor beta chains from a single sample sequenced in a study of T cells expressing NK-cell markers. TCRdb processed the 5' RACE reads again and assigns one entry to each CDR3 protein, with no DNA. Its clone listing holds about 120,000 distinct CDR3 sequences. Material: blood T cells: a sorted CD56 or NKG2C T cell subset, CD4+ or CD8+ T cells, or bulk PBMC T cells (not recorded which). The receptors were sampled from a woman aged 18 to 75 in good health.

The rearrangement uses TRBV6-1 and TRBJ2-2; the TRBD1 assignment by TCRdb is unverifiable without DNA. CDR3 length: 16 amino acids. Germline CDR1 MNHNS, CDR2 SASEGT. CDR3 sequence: CASDPPAGGGPGELFF.

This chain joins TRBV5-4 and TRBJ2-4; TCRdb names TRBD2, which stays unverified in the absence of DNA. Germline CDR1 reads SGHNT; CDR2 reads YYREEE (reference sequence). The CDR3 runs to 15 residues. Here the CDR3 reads CASSPSAGAKNIQYF.

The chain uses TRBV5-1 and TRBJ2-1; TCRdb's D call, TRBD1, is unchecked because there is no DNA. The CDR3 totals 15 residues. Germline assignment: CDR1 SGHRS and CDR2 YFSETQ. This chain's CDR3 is CASSWTGESYNEQFF.

The CDR3 loop is CASSLEGAPPSTDTQYF. This chain connects TRBV5-1 to TRBJ2-3; TCRdb's D call of TRBD1 is untestable without DNA. Germline V gene sequence: CDR1 SGHRS, CDR2 YFSETQ. This CDR3 region has 17 residues.

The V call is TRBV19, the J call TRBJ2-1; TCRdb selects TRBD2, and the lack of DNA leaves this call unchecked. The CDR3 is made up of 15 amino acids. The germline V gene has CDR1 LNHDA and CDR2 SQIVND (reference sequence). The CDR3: CASSIAAGVYNEQFF.

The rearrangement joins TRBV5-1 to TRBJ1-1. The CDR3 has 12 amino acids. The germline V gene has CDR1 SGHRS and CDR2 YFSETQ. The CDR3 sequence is CASDLPGEGAFF.

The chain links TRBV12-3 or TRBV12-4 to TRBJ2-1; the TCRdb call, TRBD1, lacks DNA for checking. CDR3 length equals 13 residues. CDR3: CASSRRSAPEQFF.

CDR3 in amino acids: CASSPQENTGELFF. V gene TRBV7-2 combines with J gene TRBJ2-2. CDR3 length equals 14 residues. Germline CDR1 reads SGHTA; CDR2 reads FQGNSA.

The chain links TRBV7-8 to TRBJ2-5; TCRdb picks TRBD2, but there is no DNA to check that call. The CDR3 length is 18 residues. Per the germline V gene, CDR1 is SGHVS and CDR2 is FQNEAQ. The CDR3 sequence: CASSLAQVQRGGPETQYF.

CDR3 sequence reads: CASGLAGASTDTQYF. This chain links TRBV7-6 with TRBJ2-3. Germline loops: CDR1 SGHVS, CDR2 FNYEAQ. The CDR3 has 15 residues.

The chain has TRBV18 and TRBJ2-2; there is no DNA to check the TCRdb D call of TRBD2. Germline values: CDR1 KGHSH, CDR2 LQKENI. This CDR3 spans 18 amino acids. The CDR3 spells CASSPAGGPQINTGELFF.

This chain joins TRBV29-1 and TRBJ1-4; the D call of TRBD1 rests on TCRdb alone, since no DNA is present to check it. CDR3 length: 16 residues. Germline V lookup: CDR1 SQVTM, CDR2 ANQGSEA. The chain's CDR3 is CSVEDPDSGQDEKLFF.

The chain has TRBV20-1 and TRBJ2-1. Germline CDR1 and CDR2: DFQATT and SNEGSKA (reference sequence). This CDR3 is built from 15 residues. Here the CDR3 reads CSARETGSSYNEQFF.

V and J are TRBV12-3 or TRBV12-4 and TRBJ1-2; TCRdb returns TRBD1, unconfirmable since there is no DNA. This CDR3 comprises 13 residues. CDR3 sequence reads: CASSFPGKYGYTF.

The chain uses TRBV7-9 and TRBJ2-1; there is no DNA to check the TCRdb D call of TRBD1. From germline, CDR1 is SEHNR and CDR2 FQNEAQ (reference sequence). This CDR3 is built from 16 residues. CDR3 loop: CASSQPTGAIYNEQFF.

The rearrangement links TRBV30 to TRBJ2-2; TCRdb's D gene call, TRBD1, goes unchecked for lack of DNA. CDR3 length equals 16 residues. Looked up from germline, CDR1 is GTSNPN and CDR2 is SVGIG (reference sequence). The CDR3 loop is CAWIPPDRSNTGELFF.

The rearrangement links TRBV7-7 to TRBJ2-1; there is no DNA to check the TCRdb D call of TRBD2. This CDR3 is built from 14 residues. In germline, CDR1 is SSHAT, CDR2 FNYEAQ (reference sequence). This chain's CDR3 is CASSQTSGSNEQFF.

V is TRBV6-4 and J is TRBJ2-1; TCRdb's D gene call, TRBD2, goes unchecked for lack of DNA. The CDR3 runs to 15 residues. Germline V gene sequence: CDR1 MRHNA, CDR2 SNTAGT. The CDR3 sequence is CASSVAGGAFNEQFF.

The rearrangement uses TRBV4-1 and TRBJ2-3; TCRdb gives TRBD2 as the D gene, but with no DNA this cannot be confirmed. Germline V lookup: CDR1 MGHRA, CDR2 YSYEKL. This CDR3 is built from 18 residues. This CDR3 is CASSHRLAGGPSTDTQYF.

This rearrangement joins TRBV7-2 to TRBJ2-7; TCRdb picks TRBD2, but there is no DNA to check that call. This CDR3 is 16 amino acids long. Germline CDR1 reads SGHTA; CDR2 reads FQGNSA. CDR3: CASSPLTSAGSYEQYF.

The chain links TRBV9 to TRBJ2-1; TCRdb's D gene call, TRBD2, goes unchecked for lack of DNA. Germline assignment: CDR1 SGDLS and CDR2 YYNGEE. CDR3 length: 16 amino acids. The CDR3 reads CASSVGAGVLYNEQFF. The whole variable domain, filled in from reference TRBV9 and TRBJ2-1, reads DSGVTQTPKHLITATGQRVTLRCSPRSGDLSVYWYQQSLDQGLQFLIQYYNGEERAKGNILERFSAQQFPDLHSELNLSSLELGDSALYFCASSVGAGVLYNEQFFGPGTRLTVL.

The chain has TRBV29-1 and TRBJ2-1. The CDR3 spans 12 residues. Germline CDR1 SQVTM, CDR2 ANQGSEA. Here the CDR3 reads CSSTKGGDEQFF.

The CDR3 protein is CASSQTSGTGNTIYF. V is TRBV4-3 and J is TRBJ1-3; the D call of TRBD1 rests on TCRdb alone, since no DNA is present to check it. This CDR3 region has 15 residues. CDR1 and CDR2 from the germline V gene are LGHNA and YSLEER.

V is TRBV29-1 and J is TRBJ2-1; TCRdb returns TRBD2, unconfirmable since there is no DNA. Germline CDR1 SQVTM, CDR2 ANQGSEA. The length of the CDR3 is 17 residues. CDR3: CSAWTSDEPLYYNEQFF.

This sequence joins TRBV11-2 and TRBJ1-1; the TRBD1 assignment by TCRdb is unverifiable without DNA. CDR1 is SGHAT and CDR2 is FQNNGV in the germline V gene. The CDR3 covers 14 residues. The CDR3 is CASSSGQMNTEAFF.

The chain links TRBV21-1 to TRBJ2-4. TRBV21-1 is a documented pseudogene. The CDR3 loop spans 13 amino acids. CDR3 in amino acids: CASSKFAKNIQYF.

Here the CDR3 reads CASSPVGEKLFF. V is TRBV7-9 and J is TRBJ1-4. There are 12 residues in the CDR3. Germline CDR1 is SEHNR and CDR2 is FQNEAQ (reference sequence).